A selection of T cell receptor beta chains follows, all from one sample in a study of response to subunit inactivated influenza vaccine. A single record per CDR3 protein comes from TCRdb applying MiXCR to the RT-PCR reads. This repertoire shows around 790,000 distinct CDR3 sequences, approximately 22% found once; its top ten account for more than 8.5%. The starting material was PBMCs from blood, obtained 5 days after vaccination. All receptors derive from a man aged 45-65 years who received an inactivated influenza vaccine. The CDR3 runs from the conserved cysteine through the conserved F or W. The D gene is left open where the match is weak. Only some rows state a clone size, as once, few, many or a class for expanded clones.

J gene: TRBJ1-5; D gene: NA; clone size: NA; V gene: TRBV28; CDR3 protein: CASRYSTRKSQPQHF; CDR3 DNA: TGTGCCAGCAGATACTCAACCAGGAAGTCCCAGCCCCAGCATTTT
J gene: TRBJ2-3; D gene: TRBD2; clone size: NA; V gene: TRBV9; CDR3 protein: CASSDARGKGGPDTQYF; CDR3 DNA: TGTGCCAGCAGCGACGCCCGGGGGAAGGGAGGGCCAGATACGCAGTATTTT
J gene: TRBJ2-3; D gene: TRBD2; clone size: NA; V gene: TRBV10-3; CDR3 protein: CAIRGTSGMSTDTQYF; CDR3 DNA: TGTGCCATCAGGGGGACTAGCGGAATGAGCACAGATACGCAGTATTTT
J gene: TRBJ2-3; D gene: TRBD1; clone size: few; V gene: TRBV6-2/TRBV6-3; CDR3 protein: CASRRQGARTDTQYF; CDR3 DNA: TGTGCCAGCAGGCGCCAGGGGGCCCGCACAGATACGCAGTATTTT
J gene: TRBJ2-2; D gene: NA; clone size: many; V gene: TRBV27; CDR3 protein: CASSRAMRAGELFF; CDR3 DNA: TGTGCCAGCAGTCGCGCTATGCGGGCCGGGGAGCTGTTTTTT
J gene: TRBJ1-1; D gene: NA; clone size: few; V gene: TRBV20-1; CDR3 protein: CSAKTGNTEAFF; CDR3 DNA: TGCAGTGCCAAGACAGGGAACACTGAAGCTTTCTTT
J gene: TRBJ2-2; D gene: NA; clone size: few; V gene: TRBV15; CDR3 protein: CATSPGSGGTGELFF; CDR3 DNA: TGTGCCACCAGCCCCGGGAGTGGCGGCACCGGGGAGCTGTTTTTT
J gene: TRBJ1-5; D gene: NA; clone size: NA; V gene: TRBV20-1; CDR3 protein: CSASLPGSNQPQHF; CDR3 DNA: TGCAGTGCTAGTCTCCCAGGTAGCAATCAGCCCCAGCATTTT
J gene: TRBJ1-1; D gene: TRBD1; clone size: few; V gene: TRBV7-9; CDR3 protein: CASSSGTALNTEAFF; CDR3 DNA: TGTGCCAGCAGCTCAGGGACAGCTTTGAACACTGAAGCTTTCTTT
J gene: TRBJ2-1; D gene: NA; clone size: NA; V gene: TRBV28; CDR3 protein: CASSLSYNNEQFF; CDR3 DNA: TGTGCCAGCAGTTTATCTTATAACAATGAGCAGTTCTTC